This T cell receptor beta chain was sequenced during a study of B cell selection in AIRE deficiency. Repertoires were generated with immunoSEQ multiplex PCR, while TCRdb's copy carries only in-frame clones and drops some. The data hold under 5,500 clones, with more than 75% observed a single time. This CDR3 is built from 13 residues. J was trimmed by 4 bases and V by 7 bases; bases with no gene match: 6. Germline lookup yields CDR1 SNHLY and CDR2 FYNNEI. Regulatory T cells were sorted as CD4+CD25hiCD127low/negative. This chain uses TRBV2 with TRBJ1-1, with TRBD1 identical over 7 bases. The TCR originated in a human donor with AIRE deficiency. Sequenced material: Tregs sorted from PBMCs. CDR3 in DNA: TGTGCCAGCACCCGACAGGGAGGCACTGAAGCTTTCTTT. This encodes CASTRQGGTEAFF.